This passage covers 24 T cell receptor beta chains from one sample sequenced in a study of T cells in tuberculosis. Clones were sequenced by immunoSEQ multiplex PCR, and TCRdb holds only the in-frame ones, with some missing. Among more than 40,000 clones listed, 90% to 95% were seen once. The sequencing input was PBMCs. The receptors stem from a donor under 30 with latent tuberculosis or without tuberculosis infection. Some clones in this sample may be carry-over from other donors' samples.

V gene TRBV9 combines with J gene TRBJ2-1, with 8 positions matching TRBD2. The junction had 15 bases not matched to a gene; V was cut back by 3 bases and J by 10 bases. The CDR3 runs 16 residues. Germline CDR1 is SGDLS and CDR2 is YYNGEE. The CDR3 coding sequence is TGTGCCAGCAGCGGTCGGACGGGCCGGGAGGGCCGAGAGCAGTTCTTC. Translated: CASSGRTGREGREQFF.

The rearrangement joins TRBV9 to TRBJ2-1; D might be TRBD1 (6 bases). CDR3 length: 15 residues. The ends were cut back, 3 bases at V and 6 bases at J, with 16 bases in the middle. Germline V gene lookup returns CDR1 SGDLS and CDR2 YYNGEE. CDR3 sequence: CASSDGTSQANEQFF. As DNA, the CDR3 is TGTGCCAGCAGCGACGGGACATCCCAGGCCAATGAGCAGTTCTTC.

J is TRBJ2-1 and V is TRBV5-1; 11 bases are shared with TRBD1. This CDR3 has 14 residues. V was clipped by 4 bases and J by 9 bases; unmatched bases: 6. Germline V gene lookup returns CDR1 SGHRS and CDR2 YFSETQ. CDR3 bases: TGCGCCAGCAGCCTGGGACAGGGGGTGGGTGAGCAGTTCTTC. Translating gives CASSLGQGVGEQFF.

The chain combines TRBV28 with TRBJ1-5; unclear D gene. CDR3 size: 15 residues. V was pared by 5 bases and J by 1 base, with 12 bases between. CDR1 is MDHEN, CDR2 SYDVKM, per germline. The CDR3 spells CASSPSRGSNQPQHF. The CDR3 nucleotides read TGTGCCAGCAGTCCCTCGAGAGGGAGCAATCAGCCCCAGCATTTT.

The chain is built from TRBV10-3 and TRBJ1-1; perhaps TRBD1 as D (5 bases). The V end lost 11 bases, the J end lost 3 bases, and 16 bases lay between the germline ends. CDR3 length equals 13 residues. Germline V CDR1 and CDR2: ENHRY, SYGVKD. The DNA for the CDR3 is TGTGCCTCTCAGACCGGGGGATACACTGAAGCTTTCTTT. Its translation: CASQTGGYTEAFF.

The chain recombines TRBV7-2 with TRBJ2-3; 8 positions match TRBD2. CDR3 size: 16 residues. Germline-derived CDR1 and CDR2 are SGHTA and FQGNSA. V was clipped by 5 bases and J by 6 bases; unmatched bases: 13. The CDR3 DNA follows: TGTGCCAGCAGCGCACCGACTAGCGAGTGGGTCGATACGCAGTATTTT. This translates into CASSAPTSEWVDTQYF.

This clone was recorded once. The V gene is TRBV28, the J gene TRBJ2-7, with 8 bases that match TRBD1. The CDR3 is made up of 14 amino acids. The ends lost 5 bases at V and 3 bases at J; junction bases unmatched: 6. The germline gives CDR1 MDHEN, CDR2 SYDVKM. CDR3 bases: TGTGCCAGCAGTCTAACGACAGGGGACTACGAGCAGTACTTC. Its protein is CASSLTTGDYEQYF.

The rearrangement uses TRBV5-1 and TRBJ1-1, with TRBD1 matching 7 bases. The length of the CDR3 is 15 residues. V lost 4 bases and J lost 4; bases outside the gene matches: 10. Germline V lookup: CDR1 SGHRS, CDR2 YFSETQ. The CDR3 nucleotides read TGCGCCAGCAGCCTCTCCCCACGGGACAGCACTGAAGCTTTCTTT. Its translation is CASSLSPRDSTEAFF.

The chain combines TRBV29-1 with TRBJ2-1; the match to TRBD2 covers 8 bases. With V trimmed by 4 bases and J by 2 bases, 4 bases remained unmatched. CDR3 length equals 14 residues. CDR1 and CDR2 (germline): SQVTM, ANQGSEA. CDR3 in amino acids: CSVGLAGTYNEQFF. DNA of the CDR3: TGCAGCGTTGGTCTAGCGGGCACCTACAATGAGCAGTTCTTC.

This clone was counted only a few times. V usage is TRBV7-9 and J usage is TRBJ1-5; a weak D match, TRBD1 (5 bases). Germline CDR1 is SEHNR and CDR2 is FQNEAQ (reference sequence). The ends were cut back, 5 bases at V and 0 bases at J, with 8 bases in the middle. CDR3 length: 14 amino acids. CDR3 sequence: CASSPGNSNQPQHF. The CDR3 DNA reads TGTGCCAGCAGCCCAGGGAATAGCAATCAGCCCCAGCATTTT. Drawing the rest from reference TRBV7-9 and TRBJ1-5, the complete variable domain is DTGVSQNPRHKITKRGQNVTFRCDPISEHNRLYWYRQTLGQGPEFLTYFQNEAQLEKSRLLSDRFSAERPKGSFSTLEIQRTEQGDSAMYLCASSPGNSNQPQHFGDGTRLSIL.

The rearrangement links TRBV6-4 to TRBJ1-5, with unresolved D. CDR3 length equals 13 residues. Trimming removed 2 bases at V and 7 bases at J, with 9 bases between. Germline values: CDR1 MRHNA, CDR2 SNTAGT. CDR3 sequence reads: CASSDEVGQPQHF. The CDR3 DNA follows: TGTGCCAGCAGTGACGAGGTCGGCCAGCCCCAGCATTTT.

The chain is built from TRBV30 and TRBJ1-1; weak D call: TRBD1 (6 bases). Germline CDR1 is GTSNPN and CDR2 is SVGIG (reference sequence). The germline V and J ends were trimmed by 2 bases and 4 bases, with 14 bases remaining between them. This CDR3 has 14 residues. In nucleotides, the CDR3 is TGTGCCTGGAGTTCTACCCGGGGGGCCACTGAAGCTTTCTTT. Its protein is CAWSSTRGATEAFF.

The J gene is TRBJ1-2, the V gene TRBV29-1, with TRBD1 matching 8 bases. The V gene's germline CDR1 is SQVTM and CDR2 ANQGSEA. This CDR3 has 15 amino acids. The V gene end was trimmed by 2 bases and the J gene end by 5 bases; junction bases not matched to a gene: 10. The DNA for the CDR3 is TGCAGCGTTGAAAGAGACAGGGGAGTTGCGTATGGCTACACCTTC. This encodes CSVERDRGVAYGYTF.

V gene TRBV4-3 combines with J gene TRBJ1-2, with 8 bases aligning to TRBD1. Looked up from germline, CDR1 is LGHNA and CDR2 is YSLEER. Trimming cost V 0 bases and J 5 bases; bases outside gene matches: 11. The CDR3 runs 17 residues. In DNA, the CDR3 is TGCGCCAGCAGCCAAGATCGGCAGGGGGCACAGGTTTATGGCTACACCTTC. It encodes CASSQDRQGAQVYGYTF.

The chain has TRBV10-1 and TRBJ2-2, with 10 nucleotides matching TRBD1. Germline assignment: CDR1 WNHNN and CDR2 SYGVQD (reference sequence). This CDR3 spans 19 amino acids. Trimming cost V 0 bases and J 5 bases; bases outside gene matches: 12. For the CDR3, the DNA is TGCGCCAGCAGTGAGTCGATAGGGGGACAGGGGATAGGGACCGGGGAGCTGTTTTTT. It is translated as CASSESIGGQGIGTGELFF.

This CDR3 reads CASRQRYRTRGGNYGYTF. DNA for the CDR3: TGCGCCAGCAGGCAAAGGTATAGGACCCGGGGAGGGAACTATGGCTACACCTTC. V gene TRBV23-1 combines with J gene TRBJ1-2; D unclear. TRBV23-1 is marked as an open reading frame, function uncertain. V was cut by 6 bases and J by 2 bases, with 25 bases left in between. CDR3 size: 18 residues.

The J gene is TRBJ2-1, the V gene TRBV19, with D perhaps matching TRBD2 (6 bases). The germline CDR1 and CDR2 sequences are LNHDA and SQIVND (reference sequence). V lost 7 bases to trimming and J lost 8 bases, with 18 bases between them. CDR3 length: 14 amino acids. The CDR3 is CASTPGTPWDEQFF. CDR3 bases: TGTGCCAGTACCCCCGGGACTCCATGGGATGAGCAGTTCTTC.

This chain uses TRBV21-1 with TRBJ2-4; the D call in the table, TRBD1, was not verified against the DNA. TRBV21-1 is given as a pseudogene. The CDR3 runs 13 residues. The CDR3 DNA reads TGTGCCAGCAGCAAAGACAGGGGTTACATTCAGTACTTC. The encoded protein is CASSKDRGYIQYF.

The V call is TRBV6-1, the J call TRBJ1-5, with D tentatively TRBD1 (5 bases). CDR3 length equals 15 residues. Germline V gene data show CDR1 as MNHNS and CDR2 as SASEGT. Trimming took off 3 bases at V and 0 bases at J, with 9 bases between the two ends. CDR3 in amino acids: CASSEAGYSNQPQHF. The CDR3 nucleotides read TGTGCCAGCAGTGAGGCAGGGTATAGCAATCAGCCCCAGCATTTT.

This clone was seen a single time. The gene calls are TRBV27 and TRBJ2-7; D is unresolved. V lost 3 bases and J lost 5, with 11 bases in between. The CDR3 length is 13 residues. CDR1 MNHEY and CDR2 SMNVEV come from the germline V gene (reference sequence). CDR3 protein: CASSFLEKDEQYF. CDR3 bases: TGTGCCAGCAGTTTCCTGGAGAAAGACGAGCAGTACTTC.

This clone occurred once. The chain joins TRBV11-2 to TRBJ2-7, with 9 bases aligning to TRBD1. The V gene's germline CDR1 is SGHAT and CDR2 FQNNGV. The V gene end was trimmed by 5 bases and the J gene end by 2 bases; junction bases not matched to a gene: 4. The CDR3 contains 14 residues. DNA for the CDR3: TGTGCCAGCAGCCCTCGGACAGGGGCCTACGAGCAGTACTTC. It yields the protein CASSPRTGAYEQYF.

The genes are TRBV11-3 and TRBJ1-2; D is unclear. The CDR3 extends over 13 amino acids. Trimming cost V 8 bases and J 2 bases, with 12 bases left between them. Germline V gene data show CDR1 as SGHNT and CDR2 as YENEEA. The CDR3 is CASEDGGNYGYTF. Written as DNA, the CDR3 is TGTGCCAGCGAGGACGGAGGAAACTATGGCTACACCTTC.

This clone appeared once. The chain links TRBV6-4 to TRBJ1-2; a weak D match, TRBD1 (5 bases). V was trimmed by 0 bases and J by 7 bases, leaving 15 bases between them. This CDR3 comprises 15 residues. Per germline, CDR1 MRHNA and CDR2 SNTAGT. The CDR3, as DNA: TGTGCCAGCAGTGACTCGCGCGCCGGGAGGGGTGGCTACACCTTC. Its translation: CASSDSRAGRGGYTF.

J is TRBJ2-7 and V is TRBV6-5, with 10 bases that match TRBD2. CDR1 and CDR2 (germline): MNHEY, SVGAGI. The CDR3 sequence is 15 residues long. Trimming at V came to 0 bases and at J to 3 bases, leaving 2 bases not matched to a gene. CDR3 sequence (DNA): TGTGCCAGCAGTTACTCGCCTAGCGGGAGCTACGAGCAGTACTTC. Translating gives CASSYSPSGSYEQYF.